This is a list of T cell receptor beta chains from one sample in a study of shared clonotypes between healthy human individuals. Assay used: immunoSEQ multiplex PCR; TCRdb lists only in-frame clones, some missing. The sample holds around 2.1 million clones, just over 90% seen once. The sample was naive CD8+ T cells from PBMCs. The source is a young man in good health. Some clones in this sample may be carry-over from other donors' samples. Both conserved end residues are trimmed from each CDR3. Only part of the rows carry a size: once, few, many, or a class if the clone is expanded.

abundance: .; v_gene: TRBV4-3; CDR3aa: ASSQEGRHYGYT
abundance: .; v_gene: TRBV19; CDR3aa: ASSLTGGSEAF
abundance: .; v_gene: TRBV2; CDR3aa: ASSEGLALTTNTGELF
abundance: .; v_gene: TRBV15; CDR3aa: ATSPSSWRVDSYEQY
abundance: .; v_gene: TRBV6-6; CDR3aa: ASSYSGSSYNEQF
abundance: .; v_gene: TRBV9; CDR3aa: ASTMTSGPTGELF
abundance: .; v_gene: TRBV7-9; CDR3aa: ASSFTKKNTEAF
abundance: .; v_gene: TRBV10-2; CDR3aa: ASRRLAGEASIQY
abundance: .; v_gene: TRBV4-2; CDR3aa: ASSQDLGSPLH
abundance: .; v_gene: TRBV4-2; CDR3aa: ASSRAGTRDEQY
abundance: few; v_gene: TRBV27; CDR3aa: ASSLSGTGNQPQH
abundance: .; v_gene: TRBV27; CDR3aa: ASSFGLNYEQY
abundance: once; v_gene: TRBV4-1; CDR3aa: ASSHSTSGSYEQY
abundance: .; v_gene: TRBV4-2; CDR3aa: ASSPDRQNQPQH
abundance: .; v_gene: TRBV7-2; CDR3aa: ASSLASGRVYNEQF
abundance: .; v_gene: TRBV28; CDR3aa: ASSLVPFTGGMNTEAF
abundance: .; v_gene: TRBV27; CDR3aa: ASKGQGVYNEQF
abundance: .; v_gene: TRBV9; CDR3aa: ASSVVPGDFQETQY
abundance: .; v_gene: TRBV28; CDR3aa: ASSYGGPRTYEQY
abundance: .; v_gene: TRBV6-5; CDR3aa: ASSWTYGGEQY
abundance: .; v_gene: TRBV27; CDR3aa: ASSWIQRGLREQY
abundance: .; v_gene: TRBV28; CDR3aa: ASSPGTGVLYSNQPQH
abundance: .; v_gene: TRBV29-1; CDR3aa: SVITAPGQGLDEQF
abundance: .; v_gene: TRBV4-3; CDR3aa: ASSQDTERERDSGELF
abundance: few; v_gene: TRBV6-5; CDR3aa: ASSYGSTDTQY
abundance: .; v_gene: TRBV9; CDR3aa: ASSASGLGEETQY
abundance: once; v_gene: TRBV11-1; CDR3aa: ASSLETGTSGRVDEQY
abundance: .; v_gene: TRBV2; CDR3aa: ASSDKHTFGTYNEQF
abundance: .; v_gene: TRBV28; CDR3aa: ASSSLAATDTQY
abundance: .; v_gene: TRBV29-1; CDR3aa: STYVPPTYEQY
abundance: .; v_gene: TRBV28; CDR3aa: ASTSRYNEQF
abundance: .; v_gene: TRBV6-1; CDR3aa: ASSGTGDEQY
abundance: .; v_gene: TRBV7-3; CDR3aa: ASSLSLPGGFNEQF
abundance: .; v_gene: TRBV29-1; CDR3aa: SVGSGNADTQY
abundance: once; v_gene: TRBV6-1; CDR3aa: ASSERPAGAYEQY
abundance: .; v_gene: TRBV13; CDR3aa: ASSLGLAGHTGELF
abundance: .; v_gene: TRBV29-1; CDR3aa: SVEDTGTGSRYEQY
abundance: .; v_gene: TRBV19; CDR3aa: ASRSRDMSVLGYEQY
abundance: .; v_gene: TRBV19; CDR3aa: ASSPGLSYEQY